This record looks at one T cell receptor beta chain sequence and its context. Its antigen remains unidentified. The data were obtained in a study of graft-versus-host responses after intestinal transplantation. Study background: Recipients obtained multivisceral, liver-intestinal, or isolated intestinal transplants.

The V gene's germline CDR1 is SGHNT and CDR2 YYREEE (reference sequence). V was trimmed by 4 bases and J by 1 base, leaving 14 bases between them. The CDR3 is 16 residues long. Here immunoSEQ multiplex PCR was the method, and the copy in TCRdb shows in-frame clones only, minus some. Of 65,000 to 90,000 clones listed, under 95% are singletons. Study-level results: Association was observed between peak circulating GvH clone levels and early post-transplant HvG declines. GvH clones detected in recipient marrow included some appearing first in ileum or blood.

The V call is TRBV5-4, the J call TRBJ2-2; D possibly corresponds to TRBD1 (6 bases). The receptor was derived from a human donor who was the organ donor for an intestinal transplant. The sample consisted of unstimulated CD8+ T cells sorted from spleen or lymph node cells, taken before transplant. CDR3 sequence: CASSRTPGVNTGELFF. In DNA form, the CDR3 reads TGTGCCAGCAGCCGGACACCAGGGGTGAACACCGGGGAGCTGTTTTTT.